The rows below give T cell receptor beta chains drawn from one sample of a study of T cells after yellow fever vaccination. Each CDR3 protein gets one entry after TCRdb re-called the 5' RACE reads with MiXCR. The sample has 40,000 to 50,000 distinct CDR3 sequences, more than 6% seen once. Sequencing used PBMCs, either bulk or a sorted T-cell subset (CD4+, CD8+, memory, or dextramer-sorted; not recorded which), obtained 45 days after the yellow fever booster vaccination. The receptors originated from a man aged 30 to 45 who received the YFV17D yellow fever vaccine. Both conserved end residues are part of each CDR3. A D gene is named only where the DNA matches it firmly. Some rows have no size entry. The others give once, few or many, or a class for an expanded clone.

v_call: TRBV4-3; clone_size: many; j_call: TRBJ2-1; d_call: TRBD2; cdr3_aa: CASSQWPLGSGSANEQFF; cdr3_nt: TGCGCCAGCAGCCAATGGCCCCTAGGGAGCGGGAGTGCCAATGAGCAGTTCTTC
v_call: TRBV7-9; clone_size: few; j_call: TRBJ1-1; d_call: .; cdr3_aa: CASSLVRLTGMNTEAFF; cdr3_nt: TGTGCCAGCAGCTTAGTTCGGTTAACAGGGATGAACACTGAAGCTTTCTTT
v_call: TRBV4-3; clone_size: few; j_call: TRBJ2-1; d_call: TRBD1; cdr3_aa: CASSQWFRTGEPNEQFF; cdr3_nt: TGCGCCAGCAGCCAATGGTTTAGGACAGGGGAACCAAATGAGCAGTTCTTC
v_call: TRBV20-1; clone_size: many; j_call: TRBJ2-1; d_call: .; cdr3_aa: CSATRSYNEQFF; cdr3_nt: TGCAGTGCTACGCGCTCCTACAATGAGCAGTTCTTC
v_call: TRBV12-3/TRBV12-4; clone_size: many; j_call: TRBJ1-2; d_call: .; cdr3_aa: CASNKAYEGYTF; cdr3_nt: TGTGCCAGCAATAAAGCTTATGAGGGCTACACCTTC
v_call: TRBV7-2; clone_size: many; j_call: TRBJ2-5; d_call: TRBD1; cdr3_aa: CASSLGEGGRQETQYF; cdr3_nt: TGTGCCAGCAGCTTAGGGGAAGGGGGCCGCCAAGAGACCCAGTACTTC
v_call: TRBV7-2; clone_size: few; j_call: TRBJ1-4; d_call: TRBD1; cdr3_aa: CASSGTGSGEKLFF; cdr3_nt: TGTGCCAGCAGCGGGACAGGGTCTGGTGAAAAACTGTTTTTT
v_call: TRBV19; clone_size: many; j_call: TRBJ2-1; d_call: TRBD2; cdr3_aa: CASSILLAGVYEQFF; cdr3_nt: TGTGCCAGTAGTATACTTCTAGCGGGAGTCTATGAGCAGTTCTTC
v_call: TRBV7-2; clone_size: many; j_call: TRBJ2-3; d_call: TRBD2; cdr3_aa: CASSSRAREADTQYF; cdr3_nt: TGTGCCAGCAGCTCCCGGGCGCGGGAGGCAGATACGCAGTATTTT
v_call: TRBV6-5; clone_size: many; j_call: TRBJ2-7; d_call: TRBD1; cdr3_aa: CASRAGTGNSYEQYF; cdr3_nt: TGTGCCAGCAGGGCCGGGACAGGAAACTCCTACGAGCAGTACTTC
v_call: TRBV12-3/TRBV12-4; clone_size: many; j_call: TRBJ2-1; d_call: TRBD1; cdr3_aa: CASSRRDRLNEQFF; cdr3_nt: TGTGCCAGCAGTCGCCGGGACAGGCTCAATGAGCAGTTCTTC
v_call: TRBV20-1; clone_size: many; j_call: TRBJ2-3; d_call: .; cdr3_aa: CSARVGGERTDTQYF; cdr3_nt: TGCAGTGCTAGAGTAGGGGGAGAAAGGACAGATACGCAGTATTTT
v_call: TRBV5-6; clone_size: many; j_call: TRBJ1-1; d_call: .; cdr3_aa: CASSFTGIGTEAFF; cdr3_nt: TGTGCCAGCAGCTTTACAGGGATAGGAACTGAAGCTTTCTTT
v_call: TRBV5-1; clone_size: few; j_call: TRBJ2-2; d_call: .; cdr3_aa: CASSQRAGAGTGELFF; cdr3_nt: TGCGCCAGCAGCCAAAGGGCGGGCGCGGGGACCGGGGAGCTGTTTTTT
v_call: TRBV7-2; clone_size: many; j_call: TRBJ2-5; d_call: .; cdr3_aa: CASSLGSGETQYF; cdr3_nt: TGTGCCAGCAGCTTAGGATCCGGAGAGACCCAGTACTTC
v_call: TRBV20-1; clone_size: few; j_call: TRBJ1-5; d_call: .; cdr3_aa: CSAVGIGNQPQHF; cdr3_nt: TGCAGTGCAGTCGGAATCGGCAATCAGCCCCAGCATTTT
v_call: TRBV20-1; clone_size: many; j_call: TRBJ2-7; d_call: .; cdr3_aa: CSASAGGGGTGEQYF; cdr3_nt: TGCAGTGCTAGTGCCGGGGGCGGGGGTACGGGGGAGCAGTACTTC
v_call: TRBV20-1; clone_size: .; j_call: TRBJ2-5; d_call: .; cdr3_aa: CSGMRFSGEETQYF; cdr3_nt: TGCAGTGGTATGAGATTTTCGGGAGAAGAGACCCAGTACTTC
v_call: TRBV7-2; clone_size: many; j_call: TRBJ2-3; d_call: TRBD2; cdr3_aa: CASSLGRGTRTDTQYF; cdr3_nt: TGTGCCAGCAGCTTAGGGAGGGGGACTAGGACAGATACGCAGTATTTT
v_call: TRBV9; clone_size: many; j_call: TRBJ2-5; d_call: .; cdr3_aa: CASSVDARPQETQYF; cdr3_nt: TGTGCCAGCAGCGTAGACGCCAGACCCCAAGAGACCCAGTACTTC
v_call: TRBV6-5; clone_size: many; j_call: TRBJ2-7; d_call: .; cdr3_aa: CASTPSGGDSYEQYF; cdr3_nt: TGTGCCAGCACCCCCTCCGGCGGGGACTCCTACGAGCAGTACTTC
v_call: TRBV24-1; clone_size: many; j_call: TRBJ1-1; d_call: .; cdr3_aa: CATSDPMTKEAFF; cdr3_nt: TGTGCCACCAGTGATCCGATGACGAAAGAAGCTTTCTTT
v_call: TRBV11-3; clone_size: many; j_call: TRBJ2-5; d_call: TRBD1; cdr3_aa: CASSLESTGVETQYF; cdr3_nt: TGTGCCAGCAGCTTAGAGTCGACAGGGGTGGAGACCCAGTACTTC
v_call: TRBV5-1; clone_size: many; j_call: TRBJ2-2; d_call: TRBD2; cdr3_aa: CASSGGLAETGELFF; cdr3_nt: TGCGCCAGCAGCGGGGGACTAGCAGAGACCGGGGAGCTGTTTTTT
v_call: TRBV12-3/TRBV12-4; clone_size: .; j_call: TRBJ2-3; d_call: TRBD2; cdr3_aa: CASSFWGGGADTQYF; cdr3_nt: TGTGCCAGCAGTTTCTGGGGGGGGGGGGCAGATACGCAGTATTTT
v_call: TRBV12-5; clone_size: many; j_call: TRBJ2-5; d_call: TRBD1; cdr3_aa: CASRLGTEETQYF; cdr3_nt: TGTGCTAGTCGCCTTGGGACAGAAGAGACCCAGTACTTC
v_call: TRBV28; clone_size: many; j_call: TRBJ2-2; d_call: .; cdr3_aa: CASQTGVRPGELFF; cdr3_nt: TGTGCCAGTCAAACCGGAGTCAGGCCCGGGGAGCTGTTTTTT
v_call: TRBV20-1; clone_size: few; j_call: TRBJ2-1; d_call: .; cdr3_aa: CSANRVGNEQFF; cdr3_nt: TGCAGTGCTAACCGGGTGGGGAATGAGCAGTTCTTC
v_call: TRBV6-1; clone_size: many; j_call: TRBJ2-3; d_call: .; cdr3_aa: CASSEGIGGVDTQYF; cdr3_nt: TGTGCCAGCAGTGAAGGAATTGGGGGAGTAGATACGCAGTATTTT
v_call: TRBV6-1; clone_size: many; j_call: TRBJ2-1; d_call: .; cdr3_aa: CASSKEYGSNEQFF; cdr3_nt: TGTGCCAGCAGCAAGGAATACGGCTCGAATGAGCAGTTCTTC
v_call: TRBV7-2; clone_size: many; j_call: TRBJ2-7; d_call: TRBD2; cdr3_aa: CASGLAPSEQYF; cdr3_nt: TGTGCCAGCGGACTAGCCCCATCCGAGCAGTACTTC
v_call: TRBV3-1; clone_size: many; j_call: TRBJ1-4; d_call: .; cdr3_aa: CASSQEYQLGEKLFF; cdr3_nt: TGTGCCAGCAGCCAAGAGTACCAACTAGGGGAAAAACTGTTTTTT
v_call: TRBV7-2; clone_size: many; j_call: TRBJ1-5; d_call: .; cdr3_aa: CASSWSFGNQPQHF; cdr3_nt: TGTGCCAGCAGCTGGTCCTTTGGCAATCAGCCCCAGCATTTT
v_call: TRBV7-2; clone_size: many; j_call: TRBJ2-1; d_call: .; cdr3_aa: CASSLRGAQSQFF; cdr3_nt: TGTGCCAGCAGCTTAAGAGGGGCTCAGAGTCAGTTCTTC
v_call: TRBV5-6; clone_size: many; j_call: TRBJ2-1; d_call: TRBD2; cdr3_aa: CASSGVSGKSSYNEQFF; cdr3_nt: TGTGCCAGCAGCGGTGTTAGCGGGAAAAGCTCCTACAATGAGCAGTTCTTC
v_call: TRBV7-2; clone_size: .; j_call: TRBJ2-1; d_call: .; cdr3_aa: CASSFGPPSSYNEQFF; cdr3_nt: TGTGCCAGCAGCTTTGGACCGCCGAGCTCCTACAATGAGCAGTTCTTC
v_call: TRBV20-1; clone_size: many; j_call: TRBJ2-7; d_call: TRBD2; cdr3_aa: CSARDLAGAYEQYF; cdr3_nt: TGCAGTGCTAGAGATCTAGCGGGGGCCTACGAGCAGTACTTC
v_call: TRBV5-1; clone_size: few; j_call: TRBJ2-1; d_call: TRBD2; cdr3_aa: CASSPTRGGEQFF; cdr3_nt: TGCGCCAGCAGCCCGACTAGGGGAGGGGAGCAGTTCTTC
v_call: TRBV5-1; clone_size: few; j_call: TRBJ2-1; d_call: .; cdr3_aa: CASSLGPNEQFF; cdr3_nt: TGCGCCAGCAGCTTGGGTCCTAATGAGCAGTTCTTC
v_call: TRBV6-5; clone_size: .; j_call: TRBJ2-7; d_call: TRBD2; cdr3_aa: CASSSQLAGGSEQYF; cdr3_nt: TGTGCCAGCAGTTCCCAACTAGCGGGAGGTTCCGAGCAGTACTTC